The 31 T cell receptor beta chains reported below all come from one sample, sequenced in a study of PD-L1 blockade in urothelial cancer. Specified time point: peripheral blood 6 weeks after treatment start. Clones were read by immunoSEQ multiplex PCR, and TCRdb kept only the in-frame ones, dropping some. The sample holds approximately 50,000 clones, more than 75% seen once. Sequencing used PBMCs, obtained around atezolizumab (anti-PD-L1) treatment. These receptors were obtained from a man in his 60s with urothelial cancer.

This clone came up a few times. The CDR3 is CASETGTSGDTQYF. Here the CDR3 DNA reads TGTGCCAGCGAAACCGGGACATCGGGAGATACGCAGTATTTT. The rearrangement uses TRBV13 and TRBJ2-3, with D possibly matching TRBD1 (6 bases). Germline V lookup: CDR1 PRHDT, CDR2 FYEKMQ (reference sequence). This CDR3 is 14 amino acids long. Trimming shortened V by 8 bases and J by 5 bases, and 17 bases separated the two germline ends.

In DNA form, the CDR3 reads TGTGCCAGCAGCTTAAGCCCCGTCGGGTACGAGCAGTACTTC. It is translated as CASSLSPVGYEQYF. The chain joins TRBV7-2 to TRBJ2-7; D not certain. V lost 2 bases and J 4 bases, leaving 12 bases between the germline ends. The CDR3 totals 14 residues. The germline V gene has CDR1 SGHTA and CDR2 FQGNSA.

The chain carries TRBV27 and TRBJ2-7, with 9 bases that match TRBD1. The CDR3 is 18 amino acids. V was clipped by 5 bases and J by 1 base; unmatched bases: 15. Germline-derived CDR1 and CDR2 are MNHEY and SMNVEV (reference sequence). The CDR3 DNA reads as TGTGCCAGCAGTCGCCGGTCGGGTCGACAGGGGGGTTCCTACGAGCAGTACTTC. Protein product: CASSRRSGRQGGSYEQYF.

This chain links TRBV10-3 with TRBJ1-1, with TRBD1 identical over 8 bases. Germline values: CDR1 ENHRY, CDR2 SYGVKD. The CDR3 consists of 16 residues. V was clipped by 4 bases and J by 0 bases; unmatched bases: 7. In DNA form, the CDR3 reads TGTGCCATCAGTGGTAACAGGGGGTTTGTGAACACTGAAGCTTTCTTT. This translates into CAISGNRGFVNTEAFF.

V gene TRBV6-5 combines with J gene TRBJ1-1; possibly TRBD1 for D (5 bases). The CDR3 runs 15 residues. V was shortened by 2 bases and J by 5 bases, with 15 bases between the two germline ends. Germline V gene lookup returns CDR1 MNHEY and CDR2 SVGAGI. DNA for the CDR3: TGTGCCAGCAGTTACCAACCCAGGGTCGGAACTGAAGCTTTCTTT. It translates to CASSYQPRVGTEAFF.

The chain couples TRBV6-1 to TRBJ1-4; TRBD1 aligns across 11 bases. Per the germline V gene, CDR1 is MNHNS and CDR2 is SASEGT. The CDR3 has 14 amino acids. Trimming at V came to 9 bases and at J to 6 bases, leaving 6 bases not matched to a gene. The CDR3 region has the DNA TGTGCCAGTCTTTGGACAGGGGGCTATGAAAAACTGTTTTTT. Protein product: CASLWTGGYEKLFF.

The chain is built from TRBV6-5 and TRBJ2-5; D gene unclear. Trimming shortened V by 4 bases and J by 3 bases, and 9 bases separated the two germline ends. Germline V gene lookup returns CDR1 MNHEY and CDR2 SVGAGI. This CDR3 comprises 13 residues. The CDR3 loop is CASSFYEEETQYF. The CDR3 DNA is TGTGCCAGCAGTTTCTATGAGGAAGAGACCCAGTACTTC.

The rearrangement joins TRBV11-2 to TRBJ1-1; 10 bases fit TRBD1. The length of the CDR3 is 18 residues. V shed 1 base, J shed 4 bases, and the junction held 12 bases outside the gene matches. Germline CDR1 reads SGHAT; CDR2 reads FQNNGV. Here the CDR3 reads CASSLGGGWGQGITEAFF. Here the CDR3 DNA reads TGTGCCAGCAGCTTAGGTGGTGGATGGGGACAGGGGATCACTGAAGCTTTCTTT.

This clone was seen just once. The chain combines TRBV7-8 with TRBJ2-5; 8 bases map to TRBD1. The CDR3 sequence is 11 residues long. Germline loops: CDR1 SGHVS, CDR2 FQNEAQ. This CDR3 reads CATTGGETQYF. Written as DNA, the CDR3 is TGTGCGACAACAGGGGGGGAGACCCAGTACTTC.

The chain is built from TRBV5-1 and TRBJ2-7; 7 bases fit TRBD1. CDR1 is SGHRS, CDR2 YFSETQ, per germline. The CDR3 runs to 15 residues. J was trimmed by 3 bases and V by 0 bases; bases with no gene match: 6. The CDR3 nucleotides read TGCGCCAGCAGCTTGGGACAGGGCACTTTCTACGAGCAGTACTTC. It encodes CASSLGQGTFYEQYF.

The chain links TRBV2 to TRBJ1-5; D remains unclear. CDR1 is SNHLY and CDR2 is FYNNEI in the germline V gene. This CDR3 has 16 residues. Between the trimmed V and J ends, which lost 6 bases and 0 bases, there was a span of 15 bases. The CDR3 loop reads CASSAIYSDSNQPQHF. The CDR3 nucleotides are TGTGCCAGCAGCGCAATATACAGTGATAGCAATCAGCCCCAGCATTTT.

This rearrangement joins TRBV4-3 to TRBJ2-1; TRBD1 aligns across 7 bases. Germline V lookup: CDR1 LGHNA, CDR2 YSLEER. Germline trimming cut 4 bases from V and 7 bases from J; bases unmatched to any gene: 7. The CDR3 is 14 amino acids. The CDR3 loop is CASSRADRENEQFF. CDR3 in DNA: TGCGCCAGCAGCCGAGCAGACAGGGAAAATGAGCAGTTCTTC.

The genes are TRBV5-6 and TRBJ2-1; 13 nucleotides match TRBD2. With 2 bases clipped from V and 9 bases from J, the junction kept 5 bases outside the gene matches. The CDR3 sequence is 15 residues long. The germline V gene has CDR1 SGHDT and CDR2 YYEEEE. The CDR3 DNA is TGTGCCAGCAGCTTACTAGCGGGAGGGCCTGGTGAGCAGTTCTTC. Protein product: CASSLLAGGPGEQFF.

This clone was counted only a few times. V is TRBV5-1 and J is TRBJ2-1, with TRBD1 matching 7 bases. Trimming removed 4 bases from V and 9 bases from J; junction bases left unmatched: 16. This CDR3 has 16 amino acids. The germline V gene encodes CDR1 SGHRS and CDR2 YFSETQ. The CDR3 is CASSLTGVDFLSEQFF. The CDR3 nucleotides read TGCGCCAGCAGCCTCACAGGGGTGGATTTTTTAAGTGAGCAGTTCTTC.

This sequence joins TRBV19 and TRBJ2-3, with 7 positions matching TRBD1. The germline gives CDR1 LNHDA, CDR2 SQIVND (reference sequence). CDR3 length: 13 amino acids. With 10 bases clipped from V and 1 base from J, the junction kept 5 bases outside the gene matches. The CDR3 sequence is CATSGGGTDTQYF. The CDR3 nucleotides are TGTGCCACCTCAGGGGGTGGCACAGATACGCAGTATTTT.

The rearrangement joins TRBV6-5 to TRBJ1-5, with TRBD1 identical over 8 bases. V was clipped by 2 bases and J by 5 bases; unmatched bases: 5. Germline V gene data show CDR1 as MNHEY and CDR2 as SVGAGI. CDR3 length: 15 residues. CDR3 sequence reads: CASSYAGGGHQPQHF. As DNA, the CDR3 is TGTGCCAGCAGTTACGCAGGGGGCGGACATCAGCCCCAGCATTTT.

The rearrangement joins TRBV18 to TRBJ1-1; D is possibly TRBD1 (5 bases). V lost 4 bases, J lost 1 base, and 7 bases lay in between. Germline V gene data show CDR1 as KGHSH and CDR2 as LQKENI. This CDR3 has 13 amino acids. The CDR3 reads CASSRQQNTEAFF. CDR3 DNA sequence: TGTGCCAGCTCACGACAGCAGAACACTGAAGCTTTCTTT.

The sample holds one count of this clone. The CDR3, as DNA: TGTGCCAGCAGCCGAGAAGCAGGGCCCGGGGAGCTGTTTTTT. Translation gives CASSREAGPGELFF. The rearrangement uses TRBV7-7 and TRBJ2-2, with D possibly being TRBD1 (5 bases). Trimming cost V 5 bases and J 6 bases, with 13 bases left between them. Germline CDR1 reads SSHAT; CDR2 reads FNYEAQ (reference sequence). This CDR3 has 14 residues.

DNA of the CDR3: TGCAGCACCGGGACAGGGCTGTGGGCTTTCTTT. As protein: CSTGTGLWAFF. The chain uses TRBV29-1 and TRBJ1-1, with TRBD1 matching 9 bases. CDR3 length: 11 residues. V lost 8 bases, J lost 11 bases, and 9 bases stayed unmatched. Per the germline V gene, CDR1 is SQVTM and CDR2 is ANQGSEA.

The gene calls are TRBV28 and TRBJ1-1; D gene uncertain. V was pared by 7 bases and J by 1 base, with 7 bases between. CDR3 size: 12 residues. The germline V gene has CDR1 MDHEN and CDR2 SYDVKM. Here the CDR3 reads CASIYANTEAFF. The DNA of the CDR3 is TGTGCCAGCATCTACGCGAACACTGAAGCTTTCTTT.

The V call is TRBV4-3, the J call TRBJ2-5; TRBD1 might be the D (5 bases). Germline assignment: CDR1 LGHNA and CDR2 YSLEER. This CDR3 has 15 residues. Trimming took off 4 bases at V and 4 bases at J, with 16 bases between the two ends. CDR3 amino acids: CASSPDLGRGETQYF. The CDR3 coding sequence is TGCGCCAGCAGCCCAGATTTGGGAAGGGGAGAGACCCAGTACTTC.

The V and J genes are TRBV28 and TRBJ2-7; weak D call: TRBD2 (7 bases). CDR1 MDHEN and CDR2 SYDVKM come from the germline V gene. Trimming stripped 4 bases from V and 0 bases from J, with 13 bases between. The CDR3 extends over 15 amino acids. The CDR3 region has the DNA TGTGCCAGCAGTTGGGGGGGCCCGAGCTCCTACGAGCAGTACTTC. This encodes CASSWGGPSSYEQYF.

V and J are TRBV5-8 and TRBJ2-7, with 9 bases aligning to TRBD2. The V gene end was trimmed by 5 bases and the J gene end by 6 bases; junction bases not matched to a gene: 9. CDR1 SGHTS and CDR2 YDEGEE come from the germline V gene. CDR3 length: 14 amino acids. CDR3 DNA sequence: TGTGCCAGCAGAGATAGCGGGAGATCCCCCGAGCAGTACTTC. This sequence encodes CASRDSGRSPEQYF. Together with reference TRBV5-8 and TRBJ2-7, the CDR3 gives the full variable domain: EAGVTQSPTHLIKTRGQQATLRCSPISGHTSVYWYQQALGLGLQFLLWYDEGEERNRGNFPPRFSGRQFPNYSSELNVNALELEDSALYLCASRDSGRSPEQYFGPGTRLTVT.

Only one count was recorded for this clone. The chain uses TRBV2 and TRBJ1-1; 10 nucleotides line up with TRBD1. V lost 9 bases and J lost 3; bases outside the gene matches: 1. The V gene's germline CDR1 is SNHLY and CDR2 FYNNEI. CDR3 size: 12 residues. Written as DNA, the CDR3 is TGTGCCAGGGGGACAGGGGACACTGAAGCTTTCTTT. Its protein product is CARGTGDTEAFF.

The rearrangement uses TRBV19 and TRBJ2-7; the D is unclear. The CDR3 has 12 amino acids. Germline V lookup: CDR1 LNHDA, CDR2 SQIVND (reference sequence). V was shortened by 8 bases and J by 0 bases, with 8 bases between the two germline ends. CDR3 residues: CASSSISYEQYF. CDR3 DNA: TGTGCCAGTTCTTCTATCTCCTACGAGCAGTACTTC.

The chain links TRBV28 to TRBJ2-4; possible D gene TRBD1, 5 bases. V lost 4 bases to trimming and J lost 2 bases, with 12 bases between them. The CDR3 covers 15 residues. Germline assignment: CDR1 MDHEN and CDR2 SYDVKM. The CDR3 DNA reads as TGTGCCAGCAGTTCCCCGACAGATCCCAAAAACATTCAGTACTTC. It is translated as CASSSPTDPKNIQYF.

This chain uses TRBV7-2 with TRBJ1-1; the match to TRBD1 covers 7 bases. J lost 1 base, V lost 5 bases, and 1 base had no gene match. This CDR3 comprises 13 residues. Germline loops: CDR1 SGHTA, CDR2 FQGNSA. CDR3 sequence (DNA): TGTGCCAGCAGCCGGGACAGGAACACTGAAGCTTTCTTT. Encoded protein: CASSRDRNTEAFF.

This sequence joins TRBV28 and TRBJ2-5; D not resolved. V dropped 6 bases and J dropped 5 bases, with 10 bases sitting between them. Per the germline V gene, CDR1 is MDHEN and CDR2 is SYDVKM. There are 12 residues in the CDR3. The CDR3 reads CASSSEVETQYF. The CDR3 nucleotides read TGTGCCAGCAGCAGTGAGGTGGAGACCCAGTACTTC.

The genes are TRBV7-6 and TRBJ2-1, with a possible D match to TRBD2 (6 bases). The CDR3 contains 14 residues. The germline CDR1 and CDR2 sequences are SGHVS and FNYEAQ. The V end lost 5 bases, the J end lost 0 bases, and 8 bases lay between the germline ends. In nucleotides, the CDR3 is TGTGCCAGCAGCGGGACTCCCTCCTACAATGAGCAGTTCTTC. Translating it yields CASSGTPSYNEQFF. Full variable domain (missing parts from reference TRBV7-6 and TRBJ2-1): GAGVSQSPRYKVTKRGQDVALRCDPISGHVSLYWYRQALGQGPEFLTYFNYEAQQDKSGLPNDRFSAERPEGSISTLTIQRTEQRDSAMYRCASSGTPSYNEQFFGPGTRLTVL.

The gene calls are TRBV4-3 and TRBJ1-2; a weak D match, TRBD1 (6 bases). The CDR3 runs to 15 residues. Trimming pared 0 bases from V and 8 bases from J, leaving 16 bases between. Germline CDR1 LGHNA, CDR2 YSLEER. CDR3 nucleotides: TGCGCCAGCAGCCAAGATGGTCGCAGGGGCGGGGGCTACACCTTC. Amino acids: CASSQDGRRGGGYTF.

V is TRBV7-2 and J is TRBJ1-2, with 9 bases matching TRBD1. CDR3 length equals 15 residues. The V gene's germline CDR1 is SGHTA and CDR2 FQGNSA. The J segment lost 7 bases and the V segment lost 5 bases, leaving 11 bases of the junction unmatched. The CDR3: CASSPELGQGFGYTF. The CDR3 DNA is TGTGCCAGCAGCCCCGAGCTGGGACAGGGTTTTGGCTACACCTTC.